These 13 T cell receptor beta chains were sequenced from one sample in a study of cytomegalovirus exposure and HLA in healthy donors. The primer mix had 60 Vbeta and 13 Jbeta primers. Using immunoSEQ multiplex PCR, the repertoire was profiled, and TCRdb retains in-frame clones only, with some absent. The repertoire includes 180,000 or so clones, over 60% of them detected once, and 6% to 7% sits in the top ten. The specimen was PBMCs. Every receptor here comes from a man aged 40-50 years in good health and CMV-seropositive.

The chain combines TRBV21-1 with TRBJ2-1; the DNA was not used to check the table's D call, TRBD2. TRBV21-1 is shown as a pseudogene. The CDR3 extends over 15 amino acids. The CDR3 coding sequence is TGTGCCAGCAGCCCGACTAGCGGATATAACAATGAGCAGTTCTTC. It translates to CASSPTSGYNNEQFF.

The V and J genes are TRBV27 and TRBJ2-1, with D tentatively TRBD2 (6 bases). CDR1 MNHEY and CDR2 SMNVEV come from the germline V gene (reference sequence). Trimming removed 2 bases at V and 0 bases at J, with 11 bases between. This CDR3 comprises 16 residues. The CDR3 DNA is TGTGCCAGCAGTTTACTGGCGGGATCCTCCTACAATGAGCAGTTCTTC. It translates to CASSLLAGSSYNEQFF.

J is TRBJ1-2 and V is TRBV18; the match to TRBD1 covers 7 bases. V shed 4 bases, J shed 4 bases, and the junction held 6 bases outside the gene matches. Germline CDR1 is KGHSH and CDR2 is LQKENI. The CDR3 sequence is 14 residues long. The CDR3, as DNA: TGTGCCAGCTCACTAAAGGACAGGATCTATGGCTACACCTTC. Its translation: CASSLKDRIYGYTF.

This chain connects TRBV6-4 to TRBJ2-1, with 8 bases that match TRBD1. V dropped 6 bases and J dropped 6; count of bases not matched to a gene: 7. The CDR3 has 14 amino acids. Germline-derived CDR1 and CDR2 are MRHNA and SNTAGT. The CDR3 region has the DNA TGTGCCAGCAGCCAGGGACAGGAATCCAATGAGCAGTTCTTC. Translated, it gives CASSQGQESNEQFF.

V and J are TRBV6-1 and TRBJ1-5, with D uncertain. This CDR3 has 14 residues. The V gene's germline CDR1 is MNHNS and CDR2 SASEGT. The V and J ends lost 1 base and 2 bases respectively, with 6 bases between them. The DNA for the CDR3 is TGTGCCAGCAGTGAAGTCCATGGCAATCAGCCCCAGCATTTT. This codes for CASSEVHGNQPQHF.

The V and J genes are TRBV19 and TRBJ1-2; 10 nucleotides align to TRBD1. After removal of 7 bases from V and 3 bases from J, the junction contained 8 bases not matched to a gene. There are 15 residues in the CDR3. Germline CDR1 is LNHDA and CDR2 is SQIVND (reference sequence). CDR3 coding DNA: TGTGCCAGTATCCCGGGACAGGGGCTCCACTATGGCTACACCTTC. Translated, it gives CASIPGQGLHYGYTF.

The V call is TRBV6-1, the J call TRBJ1-4, with unresolved D. The CDR3 is 14 amino acids. Trimming took off 5 bases at V and 3 bases at J, with 10 bases between the two ends. The germline CDR1 and CDR2 sequences are MNHNS and SASEGT. The CDR3 loop is CASSPVAPNEKLFF. CDR3 nucleotides: TGTGCCAGCAGTCCAGTGGCCCCTAATGAAAAACTGTTTTTT.

This rearrangement joins TRBV19 to TRBJ1-1; D is possibly TRBD1 (5 bases). The CDR3 has 12 amino acids. The ends were cut back, 5 bases at V and 3 bases at J, with 7 bases in the middle. Germline V lookup: CDR1 LNHDA, CDR2 SQIVND (reference sequence). CDR3 in DNA: TGTGCCAGTAGTCAGGGTTACACTGAAGCTTTCTTT. Translation: CASSQGYTEAFF.

This chain joins TRBV30 and TRBJ1-2; no clear D. In germline, CDR1 is GTSNPN, CDR2 SVGIG (reference sequence). The CDR3 has 10 amino acids. The V and J ends lost 5 bases and 5 bases respectively, with 6 bases between them. CDR3 in DNA: TGTGCCTGGGGCGGTTATGGCTACACCTTC. It translates to CAWGGYGYTF.

The chain joins TRBV4-1 to TRBJ1-5; TRBD1 might be the D (5 bases). V lost 0 bases and J 3 bases, leaving 12 bases between the germline ends. CDR1 is MGHRA, CDR2 YSYEKL, per germline. The CDR3 consists of 16 residues. CDR3 sequence reads: CASSQEIGTPNQPQHF. In nucleotides, the CDR3 is TGCGCCAGCAGCCAAGAGATAGGGACTCCCAATCAGCCCCAGCATTTT.

The V call is TRBV29-1, the J call TRBJ2-7; 9 bases align to TRBD1. The CDR3 length is 15 residues. J lost 4 bases, V lost 5 bases, and 12 bases had no gene match. Germline CDR1 is SQVTM and CDR2 is ANQGSEA. This CDR3 reads CSVILSDRGRYEQYF. DNA of the CDR3: TGCAGCGTTATTTTATCGGACAGGGGAAGGTACGAGCAGTACTTC.

The chain combines TRBV11-3 with TRBJ2-1; D is perhaps TRBD2 (6 bases). CDR1 is SGHNT, CDR2 YENEEA, per germline. The germline V and J ends were trimmed by 4 bases and 4 bases, with 8 bases remaining between them. There are 13 residues in the CDR3. The CDR3 DNA follows: TGTGCCAGCAGCTCGGGACTTTACAATGAGCAGTTCTTC. It encodes CASSSGLYNEQFF.

The chain employs TRBV2 and TRBJ1-5, with D perhaps matching TRBD1 (6 bases). This CDR3 contains 14 residues. Germline CDR1 and CDR2: SNHLY and FYNNEI. Trimming removed 7 bases at V and 0 bases at J, with 10 bases between. CDR3 residues: CASTGANSNQPQHF. CDR3 in DNA: TGTGCCAGCACAGGGGCCAATAGCAATCAGCCCCAGCATTTT. Together with reference TRBV2 and TRBJ1-5, the CDR3 gives the full variable domain: EPEVTQTPSHQVTQMGQEVILRCVPISNHLYFYWYRQILGQKVEFLVSFYNNEISEKSEIFDDQFSVERPDGSNFTLKIRSTKLEDSAMYFCASTGANSNQPQHFGDGTRLSIL.